In this sample, the clone carrying this TCR beta chain turned up a few times. Every patient was untreated before thyroid surgery. MiXCR reprocessed the PCR reads for TCRdb. The data hold about 92,000 clones, with 15% observed a single time. V was trimmed by 10 bases and J by 2 bases, leaving 11 bases between them. The CDR3 has 13 amino acids. In germline, CDR1 is MNHEY, CDR2 SMNVEV (reference sequence). This sample was taken from a study of metastatic and nonmetastatic thyroid tumors. Study at large: Comparative analysis of repertoires was undertaken across blood and tumor or nodule tissue obtained from malignant and benign thyroid patients.

The chain combines TRBV27 with TRBJ2-2; tentatively, D is TRBD2 (6 bases). This TCR derives from a female donor with papillary thyroid cancer or a benign thyroid nodule (not recorded which). Some clones in this sample may be carry-over from other donors' samples. The specimen was blood. The DNA for the CDR3 is TGTGCCACGGGGGAGAGTAACACCGGGGAGCTGTTTTTT. Its protein product is CATGESNTGELFF.